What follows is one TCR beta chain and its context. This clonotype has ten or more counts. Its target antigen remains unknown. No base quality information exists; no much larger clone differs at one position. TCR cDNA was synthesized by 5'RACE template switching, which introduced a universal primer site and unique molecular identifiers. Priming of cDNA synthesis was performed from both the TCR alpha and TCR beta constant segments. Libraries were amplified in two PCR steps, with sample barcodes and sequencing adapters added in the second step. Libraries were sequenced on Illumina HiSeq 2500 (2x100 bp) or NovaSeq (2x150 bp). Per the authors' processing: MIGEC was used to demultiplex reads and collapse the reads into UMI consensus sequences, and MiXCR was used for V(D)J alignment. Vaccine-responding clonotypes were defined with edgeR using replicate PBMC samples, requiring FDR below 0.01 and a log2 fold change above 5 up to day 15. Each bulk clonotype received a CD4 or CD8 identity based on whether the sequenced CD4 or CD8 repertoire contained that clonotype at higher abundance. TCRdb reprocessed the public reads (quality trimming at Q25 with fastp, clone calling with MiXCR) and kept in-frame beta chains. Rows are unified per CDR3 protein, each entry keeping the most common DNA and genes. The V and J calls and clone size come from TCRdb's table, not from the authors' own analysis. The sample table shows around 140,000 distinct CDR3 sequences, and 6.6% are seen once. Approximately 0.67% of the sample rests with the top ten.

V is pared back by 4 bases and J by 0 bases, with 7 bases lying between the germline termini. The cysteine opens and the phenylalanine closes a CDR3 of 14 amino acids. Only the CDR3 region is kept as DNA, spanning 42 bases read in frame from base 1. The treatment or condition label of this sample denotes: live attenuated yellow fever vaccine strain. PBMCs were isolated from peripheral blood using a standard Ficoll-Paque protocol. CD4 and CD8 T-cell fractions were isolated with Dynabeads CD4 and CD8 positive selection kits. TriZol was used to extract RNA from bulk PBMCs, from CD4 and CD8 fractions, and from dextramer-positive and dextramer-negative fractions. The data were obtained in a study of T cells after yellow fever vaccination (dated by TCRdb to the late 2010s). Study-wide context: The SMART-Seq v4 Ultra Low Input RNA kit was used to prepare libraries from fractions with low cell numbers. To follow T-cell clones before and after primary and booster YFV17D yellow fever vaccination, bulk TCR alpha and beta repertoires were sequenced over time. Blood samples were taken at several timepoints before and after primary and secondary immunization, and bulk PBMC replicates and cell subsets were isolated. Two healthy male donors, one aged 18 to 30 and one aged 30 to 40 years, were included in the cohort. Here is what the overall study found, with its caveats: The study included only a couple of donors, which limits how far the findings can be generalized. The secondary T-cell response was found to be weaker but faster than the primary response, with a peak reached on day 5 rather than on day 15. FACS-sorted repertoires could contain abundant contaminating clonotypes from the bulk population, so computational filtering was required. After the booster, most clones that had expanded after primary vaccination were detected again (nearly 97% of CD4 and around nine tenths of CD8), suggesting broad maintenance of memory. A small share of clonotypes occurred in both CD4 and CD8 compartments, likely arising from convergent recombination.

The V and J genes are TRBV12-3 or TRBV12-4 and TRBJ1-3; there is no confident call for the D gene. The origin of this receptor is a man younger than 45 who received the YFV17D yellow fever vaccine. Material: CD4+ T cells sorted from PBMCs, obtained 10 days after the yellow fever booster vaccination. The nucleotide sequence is TGTGCCAGCAGTTCATACAGCTCTGGAAACACCATATATTTT. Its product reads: CASSSYSSGNTIYF.